The source of this TCR beta chain is a study of OX40 agonist ivuxolimab in advanced cancers. Details on this clone: Different DNA sequences within this sample yield the same CDR3.

The table came from immunoSEQ multiplex PCR; TCRdb's copy has only in-frame clones and leaves some out. The table includes about 73,000 clones, around nine tenths detected once. Sample: CD4+ or CD8+ T cells sorted from blood, taken in a trial of the OX40 agonist ivuxolimab. The receptor was derived from an adult with an advanced solid tumor such as melanoma, head and neck, liver or kidney cancer.

CDR3 protein: CASSPLAGAGNEQFF. The CDR3 DNA follows: TGTGCCAGCTCACCACTGGCGGGAGCTGGCAATGAGCAGTTCTTC. The gene calls are TRBV18 and TRBJ2-1; 7 positions agree with TRBD2. V dropped 1 base and J dropped 6; count of bases not matched to a gene: 6. The CDR3 length is 15 residues. Germline values: CDR1 KGHSH, CDR2 LQKENI.